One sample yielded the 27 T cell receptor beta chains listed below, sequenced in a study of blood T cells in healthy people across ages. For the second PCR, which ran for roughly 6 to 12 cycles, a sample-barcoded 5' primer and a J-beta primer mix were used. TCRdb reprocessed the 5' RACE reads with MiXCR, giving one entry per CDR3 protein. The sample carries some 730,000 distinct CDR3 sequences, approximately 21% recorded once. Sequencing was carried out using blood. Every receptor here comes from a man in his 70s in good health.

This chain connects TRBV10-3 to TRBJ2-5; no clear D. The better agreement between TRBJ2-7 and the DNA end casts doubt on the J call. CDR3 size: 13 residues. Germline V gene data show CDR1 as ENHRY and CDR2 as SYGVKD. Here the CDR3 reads CAISEGGTYEQYV. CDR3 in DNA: TGTGCCATCAGTGAAGGCGGTACCTACGAGCAGTACGTC.

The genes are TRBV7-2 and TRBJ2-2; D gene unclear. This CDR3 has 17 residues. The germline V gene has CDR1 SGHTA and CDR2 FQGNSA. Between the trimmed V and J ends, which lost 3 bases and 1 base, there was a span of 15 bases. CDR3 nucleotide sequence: TGTGCCAGCAGCTTGGAAGTGGGTAGCCTGAACACCGGGGAGCTGTTTTTT. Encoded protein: CASSLEVGSLNTGELFF.

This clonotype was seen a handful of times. The CDR3 sequence is CASSRGYRGGAGNEQFF. CDR3 in DNA: TGTGCCAGCAGCCGAGGCTATCGCGGGGGGGCGGGGAATGAGCAGTTCTTC. The chain is built from TRBV7-8 and TRBJ2-1; 9 nucleotides align to TRBD2. J was trimmed by 7 bases and V by 5 bases; bases with no gene match: 15. The CDR3 runs to 17 residues. Germline V gene sequence: CDR1 SGHVS, CDR2 FQNEAQ.

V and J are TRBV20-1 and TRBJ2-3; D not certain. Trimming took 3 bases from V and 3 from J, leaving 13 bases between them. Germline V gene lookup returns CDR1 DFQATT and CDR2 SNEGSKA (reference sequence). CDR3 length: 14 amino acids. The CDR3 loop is CSASGTAITDTQYF. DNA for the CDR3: TGCAGTGCTAGCGGCACAGCGATTACAGATACGCAGTATTTT.

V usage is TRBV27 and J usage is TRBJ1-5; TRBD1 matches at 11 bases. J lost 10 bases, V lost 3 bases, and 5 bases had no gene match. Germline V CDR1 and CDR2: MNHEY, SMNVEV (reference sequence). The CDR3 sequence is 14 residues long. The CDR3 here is CASSFGQGARPQHF. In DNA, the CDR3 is TGTGCCAGCAGTTTTGGACAGGGGGCTCGACCCCAGCATTTT.

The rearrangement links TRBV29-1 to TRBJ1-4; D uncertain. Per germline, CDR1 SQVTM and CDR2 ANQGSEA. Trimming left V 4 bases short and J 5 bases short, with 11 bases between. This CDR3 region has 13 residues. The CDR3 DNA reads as TGCAGCGTTGTCGGGAGGACCAATGAAAAACTGTTTTTT. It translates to CSVVGRTNEKLFF.

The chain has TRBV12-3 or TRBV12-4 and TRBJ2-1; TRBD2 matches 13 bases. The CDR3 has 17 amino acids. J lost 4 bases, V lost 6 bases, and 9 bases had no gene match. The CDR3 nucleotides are TGTGCCAGCAGCCCAGGGACTAGCGGGGACCTTTACAATGAGCAGTTCTTC. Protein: CASSPGTSGDLYNEQFF.

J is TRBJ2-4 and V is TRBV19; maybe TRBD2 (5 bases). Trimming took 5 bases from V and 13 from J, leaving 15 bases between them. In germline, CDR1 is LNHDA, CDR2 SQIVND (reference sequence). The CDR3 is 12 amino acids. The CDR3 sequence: CASSLSREWQYF. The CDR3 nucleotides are TGTGCCAGTAGTCTCTCCCGGGAATGGCAGTACTTC. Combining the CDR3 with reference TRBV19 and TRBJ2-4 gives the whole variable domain DGGITQSPKYLFRKEGQNVTLSCEQNLNHDAMYWYRQDPGQGLRLIYYSQIVNDFQKGDIAEGYSVSREKKESFPLTVTSAQKNPTAFYLCASSLSREWQYFGAGTRLSVL.

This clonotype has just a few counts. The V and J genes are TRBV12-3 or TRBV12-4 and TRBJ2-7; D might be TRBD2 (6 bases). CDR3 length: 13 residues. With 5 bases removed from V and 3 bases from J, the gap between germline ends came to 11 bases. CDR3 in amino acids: CASSARDFYEQYF. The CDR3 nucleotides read TGTGCCAGCAGTGCTAGGGACTTCTACGAGCAGTACTTC.

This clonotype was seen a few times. As DNA, the CDR3 is TGTGCCAGCAGACCGACGGGACACGCAAACACTGAAGCTTTCTTT. Translated: CASRPTGHANTEAFF. V gene TRBV2 combines with J gene TRBJ1-1; a possible D gene is TRBD1 (6 bases). CDR3 length equals 15 residues. Germline-derived CDR1 and CDR2 are SNHLY and FYNNEI. V was clipped by 6 bases and J by 2 bases, with 16 bases between them.

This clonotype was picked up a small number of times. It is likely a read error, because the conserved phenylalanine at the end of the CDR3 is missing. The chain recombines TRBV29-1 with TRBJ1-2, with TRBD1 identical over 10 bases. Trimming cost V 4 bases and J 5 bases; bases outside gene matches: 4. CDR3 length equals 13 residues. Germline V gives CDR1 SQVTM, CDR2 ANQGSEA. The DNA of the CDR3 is TGCAGCGTTGGGGGACAGGGGATATATGGCTACACCTCC. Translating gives CSVGGQGIYGYTS.

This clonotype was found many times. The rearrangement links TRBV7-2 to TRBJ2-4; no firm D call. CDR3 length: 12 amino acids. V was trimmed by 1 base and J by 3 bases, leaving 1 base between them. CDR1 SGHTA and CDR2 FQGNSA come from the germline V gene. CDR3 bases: TGTGCCAGCAGCTTAGACAAAAACATTCAGTACTTC. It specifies CASSLDKNIQYF.

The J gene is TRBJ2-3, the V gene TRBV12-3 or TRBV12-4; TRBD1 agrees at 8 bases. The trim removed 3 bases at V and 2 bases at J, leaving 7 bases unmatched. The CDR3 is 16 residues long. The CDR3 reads CASSFRWQGATDTQYF. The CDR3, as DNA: TGTGCCAGCAGTTTCCGTTGGCAGGGGGCCACAGATACGCAGTATTTT.

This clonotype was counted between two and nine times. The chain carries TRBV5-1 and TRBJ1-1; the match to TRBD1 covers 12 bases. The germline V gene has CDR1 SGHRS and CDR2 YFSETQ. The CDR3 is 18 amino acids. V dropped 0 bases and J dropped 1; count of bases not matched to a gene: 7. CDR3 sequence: CASSLGGDRGPRNTEAFF. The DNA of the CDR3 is TGCGCCAGCAGCTTGGGGGGGGACAGGGGGCCGCGGAACACTGAAGCTTTCTTT. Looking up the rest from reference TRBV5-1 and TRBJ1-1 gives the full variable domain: KAGVTQTPRYLIKTRGQQVTLSCSPISGHRSVSWYQQTPGQGLQFLFEYFSETQRNKGNFPGRFSGRQFSNSRSEMNVSTLELGDSALYLCASSLGGDRGPRNTEAFFGQGTRLTVV.

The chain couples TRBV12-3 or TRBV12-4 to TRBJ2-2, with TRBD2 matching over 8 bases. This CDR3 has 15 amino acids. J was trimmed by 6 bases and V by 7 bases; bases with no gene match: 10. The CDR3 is CASTTSSGIAGELFF. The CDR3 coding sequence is TGTGCCAGCACCACGAGTAGCGGGATCGCCGGGGAGCTGTTTTTT.

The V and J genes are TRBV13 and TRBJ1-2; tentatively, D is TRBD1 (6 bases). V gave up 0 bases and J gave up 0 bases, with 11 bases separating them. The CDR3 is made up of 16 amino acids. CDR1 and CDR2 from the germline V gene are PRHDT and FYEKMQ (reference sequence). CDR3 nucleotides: TGTGCCAGCAGCTTAGGCCACAGGGAAACTAACTATGGCTACACCTTC. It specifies CASSLGHRETNYGYTF.

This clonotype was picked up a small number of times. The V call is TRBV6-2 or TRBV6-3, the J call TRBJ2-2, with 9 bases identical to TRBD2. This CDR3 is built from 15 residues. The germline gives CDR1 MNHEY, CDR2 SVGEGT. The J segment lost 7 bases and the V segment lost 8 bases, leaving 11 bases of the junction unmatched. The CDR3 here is CASRSGGPGNGELFF. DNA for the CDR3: TGTGCCAGCCGTAGCGGGGGCCCTGGGAACGGGGAGCTGTTTTTT.

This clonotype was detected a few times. CDR3 amino acids: CTSRESGMNTDTQYF. CDR3 sequence (DNA): TGCACCTCAAGGGAAAGCGGCATGAACACAGATACGCAGTATTTT. The chain employs TRBV29-1 and TRBJ2-3; a weak D match, TRBD2 (5 bases). Germline V gene sequence: CDR1 SQVTM, CDR2 ANQGSEA. CDR3 length equals 15 residues.

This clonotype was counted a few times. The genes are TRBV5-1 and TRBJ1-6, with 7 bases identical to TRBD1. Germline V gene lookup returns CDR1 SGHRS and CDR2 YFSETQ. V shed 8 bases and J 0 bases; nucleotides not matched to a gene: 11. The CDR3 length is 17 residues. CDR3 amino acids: CASRDSRGNSYNSPLHF. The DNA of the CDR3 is TGCGCCAGTCGGGACAGTCGAGGCAACTCCTATAATTCACCCCTCCACTTT.

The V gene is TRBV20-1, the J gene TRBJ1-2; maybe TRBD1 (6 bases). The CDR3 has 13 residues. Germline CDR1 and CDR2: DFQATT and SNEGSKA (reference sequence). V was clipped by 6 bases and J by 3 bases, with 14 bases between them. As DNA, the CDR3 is TGCAGTGCCGAAAACAGGGAGCACTATGGCTACACCTTC. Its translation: CSAENREHYGYTF.

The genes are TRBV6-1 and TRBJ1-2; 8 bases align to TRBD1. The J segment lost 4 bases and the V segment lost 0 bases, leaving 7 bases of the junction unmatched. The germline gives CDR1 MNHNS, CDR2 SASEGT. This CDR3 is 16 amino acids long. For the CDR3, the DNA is TGTGCCAGCAGTGAAGCACCGGGACAGGCGATCTATGGCTACACCTTC. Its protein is CASSEAPGQAIYGYTF.

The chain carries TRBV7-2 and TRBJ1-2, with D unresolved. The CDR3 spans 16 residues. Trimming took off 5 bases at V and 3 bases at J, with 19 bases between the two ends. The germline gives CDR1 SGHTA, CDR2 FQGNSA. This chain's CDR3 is CASSKQYGRPDYGYTF. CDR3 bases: TGTGCCAGCAGCAAACAATATGGACGGCCAGACTATGGCTACACCTTC.

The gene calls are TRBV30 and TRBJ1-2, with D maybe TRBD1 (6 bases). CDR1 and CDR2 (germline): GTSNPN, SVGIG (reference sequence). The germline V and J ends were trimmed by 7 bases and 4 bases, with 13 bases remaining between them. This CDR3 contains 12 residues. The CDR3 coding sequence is TGTGCCTCGGGGGCAGCAATCTATGGCTACACCTTC. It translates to CASGAAIYGYTF.

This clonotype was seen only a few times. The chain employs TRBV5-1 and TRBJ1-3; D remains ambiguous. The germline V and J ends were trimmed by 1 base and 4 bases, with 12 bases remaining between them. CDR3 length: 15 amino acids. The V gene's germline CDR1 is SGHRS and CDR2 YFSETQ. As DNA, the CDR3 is TGCGCCAGCAGCTTGAGACCCAGCACAGGAAACACCATATATTTT. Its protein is CASSLRPSTGNTIYF.

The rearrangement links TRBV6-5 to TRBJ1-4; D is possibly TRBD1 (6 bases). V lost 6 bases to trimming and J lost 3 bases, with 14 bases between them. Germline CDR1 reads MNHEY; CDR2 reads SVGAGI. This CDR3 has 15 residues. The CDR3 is CASRRTVPANEKLFF. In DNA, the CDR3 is TGTGCCAGCAGACGGACAGTTCCGGCTAATGAAAAACTGTTTTTT.

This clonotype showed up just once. The CDR3 spells CASSQDHRVGKNIQYF. The DNA of the CDR3 is TGCGCCAGCAGCCAAGATCACCGGGTTGGAAAAAACATTCAGTACTTC. The chain recombines TRBV4-3 with TRBJ2-4, with unresolved D. Germline V CDR1 and CDR2: LGHNA, YSLEER. The CDR3 runs 16 residues. V lost 0 bases to trimming and J lost 4 bases, with 13 bases between them.

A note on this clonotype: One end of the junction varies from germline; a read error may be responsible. The CDR3 bases are TGTGCCAGCAGGACAGGTTCCTACAAGCAGTACTTC. Translating it yields CASRTGSYKQYF. This chain uses TRBV6-1 with TRBJ2-7, with TRBD1 as a possible D gene (6 bases). The CDR3 spans 12 residues. Germline assignment: CDR1 MNHNS and CDR2 SASEGT.